The T cell receptor beta chain under discussion was sequenced for a study of cytomegalovirus exposure and HLA in healthy donors. The study's findings and limits: As immune exposure information, only CMV serostatus was available.

CDR3 length: 14 residues. Per germline, CDR1 SGHRS and CDR2 YFSETQ. The trim removed 3 bases at V and 4 bases at J, leaving 3 bases unmatched. The PCR contained 60 Vbeta and 13 Jbeta primers. Using immunoSEQ multiplex PCR, the repertoire was profiled, and TCRdb retains in-frame clones only, with some absent. Seen here are fewer than 200,000 clones, roughly 76% observed once, and the top ten hold about 2.3%. With regard to this clone: Its target is unknown.

Material: PBMCs. This chain connects TRBV5-1 to TRBJ1-4, with TRBD1 matching 7 bases. This TCR was recovered from a male donor in good health and CMV-seronegative. CDR3 in amino acids: CASSSQGNNEKLFF. CDR3 coding DNA: TGCGCCAGCAGCTCACAGGGGAATAATGAAAAACTGTTTTTT.